The entry below gives a single T cell receptor beta chain sequence along with its context. The CDR3 totals 17 residues. The germline CDR1 and CDR2 sequences are MNHNS and SASEGT. J was trimmed by 4 bases and V by 2 bases; bases with no gene match: 12. The data were taken from a study of OX40 agonist ivuxolimab in advanced cancers. Using immunoSEQ multiplex PCR, the repertoire was profiled, and TCRdb retains in-frame clones only, with some absent. The sample holds some 10,000 clones, nearly 85% seen once. This chain connects TRBV6-1 to TRBJ2-3, with TRBD2 matching over 7 bases. The sequenced sample was CD4+ or CD8+ T cells sorted from blood, obtained in a trial of the OX40 agonist ivuxolimab. The sequence came from an adult with an advanced solid tumor such as melanoma, head and neck, liver or kidney cancer. CDR3 bases: TGTGCCAGCAGTGAACCGCCCGGGGGAGGGTCCGCAGATACGCAGTATTTT. This translates into CASSEPPGGGSADTQYF.